Given below is one T cell receptor beta chain in context. Its antigen is unknown. Researchers report immunoSEQ v3.0 was run at survey level. The method was immunoSEQ multiplex PCR; TCRdb's version includes in-frame clones alone and lacks a portion of them. Of around 40,000 clones in the sample, approximately 86% were seen once. V lost 5 bases and J lost 0, with 11 bases in between. The CDR3 is 15 residues long. The germline V gene encodes CDR1 MNHEY and CDR2 SMNVEV (reference sequence). The data stem from a study of long-term antiretroviral therapy in people with HIV. Study-wide findings and caveats: Blood dates from the mid-2000s to the late 2010s, possibly under older ART regimens. Diversity rose after ART but stayed below transplant donor controls.

This TCR was sampled from a woman in her forties or fifties with HIV. The V call is TRBV27, the J call TRBJ2-1; D possibly corresponds to TRBD2 (5 bases). Here the sequenced sample was unsorted PBMCs, taken 0.1 years before starting antiretroviral therapy. The CDR3 DNA follows: TGTGCCAGCAGTCCTCTGGCGGGCTCCTACAATGAGCAGTTCTTC. Residues: CASSPLAGSYNEQFF.